Below, 10 T cell receptor beta chains from the same sample are listed, as sequenced in a study of shared clonotypes between healthy human individuals. The protocol was immunoSEQ multiplex PCR, while the TCRdb copy is restricted to in-frame clones and leaves out a portion. This table holds hundreds of thousands of clones, about three quarters found once. Sequencing was done on a sample of PBMCs. All receptors derive from a woman in her forties in good health. Some clones in this sample may be carry-over from other donors' samples.

The sample holds many counts of this clone. The chain uses TRBV10-3 and TRBJ2-2, with TRBD1 as a possible D gene (6 bases). There are 18 residues in the CDR3. CDR1 and CDR2 from the germline V gene are ENHRY and SYGVKD. V dropped 2 bases and J dropped 4 bases, with 20 bases sitting between them. DNA for the CDR3: TGTGCCATCAGTGAGCACCGGCAGGGGCGTCTTAGCACCGGGGAGCTGTTTTTT. Translated, it gives CAISEHRQGRLSTGELFF.

A remark on this clone: A far larger clone is a single base away, which makes a read error likely. This chain joins TRBV7-9 and TRBJ1-1; the D is unclear. V was clipped by 0 bases and J by 4 bases, with 9 bases between them. The germline CDR1 and CDR2 sequences are SEHNR and FQNEAQ (reference sequence). This CDR3 comprises 14 residues. The CDR3 DNA sequence: TGTGCCAGCAGCTTAGCGGGCAGCCGCACTGAAGCTTTCTTT. It codes for CASSLAGSRTEAFF. Complete variable domain (other parts from reference TRBV7-9 and TRBJ1-1): DTGVSQNPRHKITKRGQNVTFRCDPISEHNRLYWYRQTLGQGPEFLTYFQNEAQLEKSRLLSDRFSAERPKGSFSTLEIQRTEQGDSAMYLCASSLAGSRTEAFFGQGTRLTVV.

This clone has more than one count but fewer than ten. This chain links TRBV30 with TRBJ2-5, with TRBD1 identical over 8 bases. The CDR3 is 13 amino acids. The germline V gene has CDR1 GTSNPN and CDR2 SVGIG (reference sequence). The trim removed 7 bases at V and 11 bases at J, leaving 15 bases unmatched. The DNA for the CDR3 is TGTGCCTCAGACCCAGGGGGCGGAGGTGAGCAGTACTTC. Its protein product is CASDPGGGGEQYF.

This clone appeared a few times. The chain carries TRBV28 and TRBJ2-7, with 7 nucleotides matching TRBD2. The germline V gene encodes CDR1 MDHEN and CDR2 SYDVKM. CDR3 length: 15 residues. V trimming: 6 bases; J trimming: 4 bases; junction bases outside the gene matches: 12. CDR3 in amino acids: CASSYPGGGPYEQYF. In DNA, the CDR3 is TGTGCCAGCAGCTACCCGGGAGGAGGACCTTACGAGCAGTACTTC.

This clone occurred a few times. The chain uses TRBV23-1 and TRBJ2-5, with TRBD2 matching 9 bases. TRBV23-1 is given ORF status, its function remaining uncertain. The J segment lost 4 bases and the V segment lost 11 bases, leaving 26 bases of the junction unmatched. CDR3 size: 19 residues. The CDR3 region is CAGVCPREGLFGRAETQYF. CDR3 sequence (DNA): TGCGCCGGGGTTTGCCCGCGGGAGGGCCTTTTTGGGCGGGCAGAGACCCAGTACTTC.

This clone was counted only a few times. The chain couples TRBV19 to TRBJ2-1; no reliable D call. CDR1 is LNHDA, CDR2 SQIVND, per germline (reference sequence). The length of the CDR3 is 15 residues. V was pared by 5 bases and J by 2 bases, with 13 bases between. DNA for the CDR3: TGTGCCAGTAGTCCCATCCCAGTTCCCTACAATGAGCAGTTCTTC. It yields the protein CASSPIPVPYNEQFF.

This clone was seen repeatedly, ten times or more. The rearrangement links TRBV27 to TRBJ1-5, with unresolved D. In germline, CDR1 is MNHEY, CDR2 SMNVEV (reference sequence). This CDR3 is 14 amino acids long. V was pared by 4 bases and J by 0 bases, with 7 bases between. Here the CDR3 reads CASSWTASNQPQHF. The CDR3 region has the DNA TGTGCCAGCAGTTGGACGGCTAGCAATCAGCCCCAGCATTTT.

This chain joins TRBV2 and TRBJ2-7; D gene ambiguous. V lost 7 bases and J 3 bases, leaving 16 bases between the germline ends. Germline CDR1 SNHLY, CDR2 FYNNEI. The CDR3 totals 14 residues. CDR3 bases: TGTGCCAGCATTATATCGCCCCAGAACTACGAGCAGTACTTC. It encodes CASIISPQNYEQYF.

This chain connects TRBV14 to TRBJ2-4; D perhaps matches TRBD2 (5 bases). The CDR3 runs 12 residues. Trimming took off 1 base at V and 9 bases at J, with 7 bases between the two ends. CDR1 is SGHDN, CDR2 FVKESK, per germline. For the CDR3, the DNA is TGTGCCAGCAGCCAAGTGGGGAGCATTCAGTACTTC. Amino acid sequence: CASSQVGSIQYF.

The chain links TRBV2 to TRBJ2-1, with D unresolved. This CDR3 comprises 17 residues. V was cut by 4 bases and J by 8 bases, with 24 bases left in between. Germline V CDR1 and CDR2: SNHLY, FYNNEI. The CDR3 protein is CASSGLAPTLVRHEQFF. As DNA, the CDR3 is TGTGCCAGCAGTGGATTGGCCCCCACCCTTGTTCGGCATGAGCAGTTCTTC.